This T cell receptor (beta chain) was identified during a study of blood T cell repertoires in COVID-19. Profiled with immunoSEQ multiplex PCR; TCRdb holds only in-frame clones, not every one. The sample records a few hundred thousand clones, about 85% being singletons. The CDR3 consists of 16 residues. The ends were cut back, 0 bases at V and 2 bases at J, with 11 bases in the middle. Per the germline V gene, CDR1 is LNHDA and CDR2 is SQIVND (reference sequence). The gene calls are TRBV19 and TRBJ1-5; D unclear. The clonotype comes from a human donor with COVID-19, enrolled during active disease. The donor label of this sample is uncertain. Material: peripheral blood. CDR3 bases: TGTGCCAGTAGTATAGATTTGGAGGGAGGCAATCAGCCCCAGCATTTT. This sequence encodes CASSIDLEGGNQPQHF.